This TCR beta chain was found in a study of blood T cell repertoires in COVID-19. The germline gives CDR1 MNHEY, CDR2 SVGEGT. Between the trimmed V and J ends, which lost 4 bases and 6 bases, there was a span of 7 bases. CDR3 size: 12 residues. Repertoires were generated with immunoSEQ multiplex PCR, while TCRdb's copy carries only in-frame clones and drops some. This repertoire shows 88,000 or so clones, 70% to 80% found once; its top ten account for nearly 25%. Sequencing was performed on peripheral blood. This chain joins TRBV6-2 or TRBV6-3 and TRBJ2-1; TRBD2 is a possible D gene (5 bases). This TCR was recovered from a human donor in a cohort sampled during active COVID-19. The CDR3 coding sequence is TGTGCCAGCAGTTGGACTGGCAATGAGCAGTTCTTC. Protein product: CASSWTGNEQFF.